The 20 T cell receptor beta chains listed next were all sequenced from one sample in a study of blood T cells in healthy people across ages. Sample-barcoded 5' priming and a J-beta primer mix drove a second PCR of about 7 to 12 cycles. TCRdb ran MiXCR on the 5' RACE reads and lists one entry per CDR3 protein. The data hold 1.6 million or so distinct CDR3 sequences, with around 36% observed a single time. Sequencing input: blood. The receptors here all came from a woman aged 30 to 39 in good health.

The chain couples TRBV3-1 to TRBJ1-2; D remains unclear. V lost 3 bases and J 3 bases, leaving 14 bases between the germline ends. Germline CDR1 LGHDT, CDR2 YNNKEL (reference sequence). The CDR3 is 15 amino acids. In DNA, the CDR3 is TGTGCCAGCAGCCACAAATCGACGGCTTACTATGGCTACACCTTC. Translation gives CASSHKSTAYYGYTF.

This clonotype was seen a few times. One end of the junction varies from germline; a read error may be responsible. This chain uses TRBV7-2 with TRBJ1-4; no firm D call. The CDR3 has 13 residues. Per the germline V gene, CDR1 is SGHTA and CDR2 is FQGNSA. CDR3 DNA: TGTGCCAGCAGCCGATCAATTGAAGAAAAACGGTTTTTT. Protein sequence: CASSRSIEEKRFF.

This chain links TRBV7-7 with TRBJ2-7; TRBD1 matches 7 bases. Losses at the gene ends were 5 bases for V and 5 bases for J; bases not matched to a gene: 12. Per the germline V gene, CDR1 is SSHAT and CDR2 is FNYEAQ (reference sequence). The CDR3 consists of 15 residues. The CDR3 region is CASSLSAGGVHEQYF. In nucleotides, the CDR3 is TGTGCCAGCAGCCTTAGCGCAGGGGGAGTCCACGAGCAGTACTTC.

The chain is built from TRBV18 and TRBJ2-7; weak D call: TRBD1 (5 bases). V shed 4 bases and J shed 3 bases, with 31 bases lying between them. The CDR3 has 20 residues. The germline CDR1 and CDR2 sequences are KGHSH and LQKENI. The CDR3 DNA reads TGTGCCAGCTCACTAACCCTTCTCCCCTTCGAGAGCAGAGACAGCTACGAGCAGTACTTC. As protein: CASSLTLLPFESRDSYEQYF.

As DNA, the CDR3 is TGCAGCGTTCTGAACACTGAAGCTTTCTTT. Translation gives CSVLNTEAFF. This chain connects TRBV29-1 to TRBJ1-1, with no clear D. Trimming removed 5 bases at V and 0 bases at J, with 1 base between. This CDR3 region has 10 residues. Germline V gene sequence: CDR1 SQVTM, CDR2 ANQGSEA.

DNA of the CDR3: TGTGCCAGCAGCTTGGCCGGGCAACAGCCCCAGCATTTT. This translates into CASSLAGQQPQHF. The rearrangement uses TRBV5-6 and TRBJ1-5; no reliable D call. The germline gives CDR1 SGHDT, CDR2 YYEEEE. The V end was cut by 0 bases, the J end by 7 bases, with 8 bases between. CDR3 length equals 13 residues.

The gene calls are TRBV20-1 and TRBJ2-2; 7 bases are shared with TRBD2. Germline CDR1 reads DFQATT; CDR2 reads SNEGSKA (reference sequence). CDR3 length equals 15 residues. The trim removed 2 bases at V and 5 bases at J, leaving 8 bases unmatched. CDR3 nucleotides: TGCAGTGCTAGAATCCCGGGGGGAGGGACCGGGGAGCTGTTTTTT. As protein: CSARIPGGGTGELFF.

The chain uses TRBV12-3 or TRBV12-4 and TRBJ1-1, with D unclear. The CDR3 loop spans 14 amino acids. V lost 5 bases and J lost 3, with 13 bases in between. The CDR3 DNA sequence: TGTGCCAGCAGTGTGGGCAGGCGGGACACTGAAGCTTTCTTT. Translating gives CASSVGRRDTEAFF.

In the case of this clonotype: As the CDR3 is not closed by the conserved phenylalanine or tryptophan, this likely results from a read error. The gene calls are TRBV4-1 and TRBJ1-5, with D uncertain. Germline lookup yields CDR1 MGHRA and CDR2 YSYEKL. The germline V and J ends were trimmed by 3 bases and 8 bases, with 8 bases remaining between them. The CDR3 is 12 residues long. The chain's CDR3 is CASSHPGKPQHV. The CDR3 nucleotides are TGCGCCAGCAGCCACCCTGGAAAGCCCCAGCATGTT.

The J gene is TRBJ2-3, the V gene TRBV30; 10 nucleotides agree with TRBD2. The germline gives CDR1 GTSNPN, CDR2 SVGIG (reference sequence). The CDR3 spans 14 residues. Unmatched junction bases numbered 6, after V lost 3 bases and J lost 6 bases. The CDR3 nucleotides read TGTGCCTGGAGGCCTAGCGGGAGCGGGGATACGCAGTATTTT. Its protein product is CAWRPSGSGDTQYF. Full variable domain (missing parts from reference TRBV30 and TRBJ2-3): SQTIHQWPATLVQPVGSPLSLECTVEGTSNPNLYWYRQAAGRGLQLLFYSVGIGQISSEVPQNLSASRPQDRQFILSSKKLLLSDSGFYLCAWRPSGSGDTQYFGPGTRLTVL.

CDR3 DNA sequence: TGTGCCAGCAGCTGGGCCGGGGGCCGCTACGAGCAGTACTTC. The encoded protein is CASSWAGGRYEQYF. This chain uses TRBV3-1 with TRBJ2-7; D tentatively reads TRBD1 or TRBD2 (6 bases each). Germline V gene data show CDR1 as LGHDT and CDR2 as YNNKEL (reference sequence). V lost 5 bases and J 3 bases, leaving 14 bases between the germline ends. CDR3 length equals 14 residues.

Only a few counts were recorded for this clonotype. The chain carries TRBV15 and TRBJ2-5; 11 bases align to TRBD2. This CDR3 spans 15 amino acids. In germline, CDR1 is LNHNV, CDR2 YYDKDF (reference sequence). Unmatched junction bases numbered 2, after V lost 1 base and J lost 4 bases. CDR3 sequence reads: CATSRVLAGGETQYF. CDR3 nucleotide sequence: TGTGCCACCAGCAGAGTGCTAGCGGGAGGAGAGACCCAGTACTTC.

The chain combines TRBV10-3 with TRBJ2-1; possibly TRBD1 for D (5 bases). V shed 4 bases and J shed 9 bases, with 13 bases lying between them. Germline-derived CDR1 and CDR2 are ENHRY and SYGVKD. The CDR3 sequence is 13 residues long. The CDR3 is CAISGGTPGEQFF. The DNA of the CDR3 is TGTGCCATCAGTGGGGGCACCCCTGGTGAGCAGTTCTTC.

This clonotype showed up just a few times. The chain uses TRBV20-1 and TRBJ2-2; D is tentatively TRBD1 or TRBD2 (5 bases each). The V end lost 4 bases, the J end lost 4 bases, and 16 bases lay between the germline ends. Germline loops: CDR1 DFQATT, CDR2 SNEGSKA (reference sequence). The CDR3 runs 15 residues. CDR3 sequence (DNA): TGCAGTGCTACTTTCGGGACCCTCGGCACCGGGGAGCTGTTTTTT. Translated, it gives CSATFGTLGTGELFF.

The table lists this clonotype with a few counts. The chain's CDR3 is CASVGQSTANTEAFF. The CDR3, as DNA: TGTGCCAGCGTTGGTCAGAGCACCGCGAACACTGAAGCTTTCTTT. The chain uses TRBV27 and TRBJ1-1; unclear D gene. CDR1 is MNHEY and CDR2 is SMNVEV in the germline V gene (reference sequence). The CDR3 has 15 amino acids. Trimming stripped 8 bases from V and 1 base from J, with 17 bases between.

In DNA, the CDR3 is TGTGCCAGCAGGACCAAAACGGACAGAACTAATGAAAAACTGTTTTTT. This translates into CASRTKTDRTNEKLFF. V gene TRBV13 combines with J gene TRBJ1-4; tentatively, D is TRBD1 (6 bases). CDR3 length: 16 amino acids. Germline CDR1 PRHDT, CDR2 FYEKMQ (reference sequence). V lost 6 bases, J lost 1 base, and 15 bases lay in between.

This CDR3 reads CASRVGLAGVGKVGEQFF. CDR3 coding DNA: TGTGCCAGCAGGGTGGGACTAGCGGGAGTCGGAAAGGTGGGTGAGCAGTTCTTC. This sequence joins TRBV6-6 and TRBJ2-1, with TRBD2 matching 14 bases. The CDR3 loop spans 18 amino acids. Germline CDR1 and CDR2: MNHNY and SVGAGI (reference sequence). With V trimmed by 6 bases and J by 9 bases, 16 bases remained unmatched.

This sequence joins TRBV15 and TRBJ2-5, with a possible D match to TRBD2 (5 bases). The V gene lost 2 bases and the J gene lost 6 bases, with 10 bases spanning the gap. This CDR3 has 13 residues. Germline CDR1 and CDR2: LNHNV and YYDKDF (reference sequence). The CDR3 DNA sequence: TGTGCCACCAGCAGACACGGGGATCAGACCCAGTACTTC. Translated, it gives CATSRHGDQTQYF.

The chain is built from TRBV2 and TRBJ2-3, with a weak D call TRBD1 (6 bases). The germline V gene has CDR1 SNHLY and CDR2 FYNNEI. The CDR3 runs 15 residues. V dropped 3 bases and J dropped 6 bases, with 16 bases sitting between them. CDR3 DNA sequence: TGTGCCAGCAGTGAGATGAACAGGGTGAATGATACGCAGTATTTT. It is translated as CASSEMNRVNDTQYF. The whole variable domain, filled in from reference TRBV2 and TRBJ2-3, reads EPEVTQTPSHQVTQMGQEVILRCVPISNHLYFYWYRQILGQKVEFLVSFYNNEISEKSEIFDDQFSVERPDGSNFTLKIRSTKLEDSAMYFCASSEMNRVNDTQYFGPGTRLTVL.

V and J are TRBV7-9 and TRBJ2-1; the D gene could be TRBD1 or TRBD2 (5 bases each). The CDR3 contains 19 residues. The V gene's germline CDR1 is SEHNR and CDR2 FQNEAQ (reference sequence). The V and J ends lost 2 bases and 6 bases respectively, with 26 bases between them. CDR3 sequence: CASSLLRDPRITRFNEQFF. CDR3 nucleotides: TGTGCCAGCAGCTTACTCCGGGACCCCCGAATCACAAGGTTCAATGAGCAGTTCTTC.